This TCR beta chain was recovered during a study of identifying expanded T cells in peripheral blood. Whole-study findings and limits: Technical replicates showed around 1.1 changed clones; two weeks 15 to 20; four weeks 19. Variance in clone template counts between roughly two-week samples significantly increased with total template count across all healthy donors.

Sequencing was performed with immunoSEQ multiplex PCR; in TCRdb, only in-frame clones are kept and a portion is missing. The data contain approximately 100,000 clones, around nine tenths of them singletons. Collection occurred without any documented infections or immune events in donors. The ends were cut back, 5 bases at V and 4 bases at J, with 15 bases in the middle. CDR1 and CDR2 (germline): SGHVS, FNYEAQ. The CDR3 covers 15 residues. Comment on this clone: Its antigen is unknown.

Sequencing input: blood. This chain links TRBV7-6 with TRBJ2-1; perhaps D is TRBD1 or TRBD2 (7 bases each). The TCR comes from a person aged 18 to 75 in good health. The CDR3 DNA sequence: TGTGCCAGCAGCCTCAGGGGGGGGTTTTACAATGAGCAGTTCTTC. This sequence encodes CASSLRGGFYNEQFF.